A single sample gave rise to the 29 T cell receptor beta chains below, sequenced in a study of tumor and adjacent non-tumor tissue in lung cancer. RNA was extracted from bulk tissue without any cell sorting. TCRbeta libraries were built with three rounds of nested PCR, modified from ARM-PCR. MiXCR, applied by TCRdb to the multiplex PCR reads, yields one record per CDR3 protein. Among roughly 81,000 distinct CDR3 sequences, nearly 70% were seen once, and the ten largest hold around 12%. Sequencing was done on a sample of lung tumor tissue. The receptors come from a woman in her 70s with non-small cell lung cancer.

Notes on this clonotype: A much larger clone is a single base away; this may be a read error. The rearrangement uses TRBV11-2 and TRBJ2-1; 8 bases are shared with TRBD2. With 5 bases clipped from V and 8 bases from J, the junction kept 14 bases outside the gene matches. The CDR3 contains 16 residues. CDR1 is SGHAT, CDR2 FQNNGV, per germline. CDR3 in amino acids: CASSLYSGTGYYEQFF. The CDR3 region has the DNA TGTGCCAGCAGCCTCTATAGCGGGACGGGGTACTATGAGCAGTTCTTC.

The chain has TRBV5-1 and TRBJ2-2, with TRBD2 matching 9 bases. Germline V gene lookup returns CDR1 SGHRS and CDR2 YFSETQ. The CDR3 covers 16 residues. With 3 bases clipped from V and 16 bases from J, the junction kept 19 bases outside the gene matches. CDR3 loop: CASSSSRTSVTGESFF. DNA of the CDR3: TGCGCCAGCAGCTCATCCCGGACTAGCGTCACCGGGGAGTCGTTTTTT.

Concerning this clonotype: The missing conserved phenylalanine or tryptophan at the end of this CDR3 makes a read error likely. V usage is TRBV11-1 and J usage is TRBJ2-3, with D perhaps matching TRBD1 or TRBD2 (5 bases each). The ends were cut back, 5 bases at V and 9 bases at J, with 21 bases in the middle. CDR1 is SGHAT, CDR2 FQDESV, per germline (reference sequence). The CDR3 has 15 residues. CDR3 amino acids: CASSKPNGVGDTQYL. CDR3 bases: TGTGCCAGCAGCAAACCCAACGGGGTGGGGGACACGCAGTATTTA.

A note on this clonotype: Without the conserved terminal phenylalanine or tryptophan, this CDR3 likely stems from a read error. The gene calls are TRBV29-1 and TRBJ2-1; 8 bases agree with TRBD1. The trim removed 4 bases at V and 2 bases at J, leaving 4 bases unmatched. This CDR3 has 14 residues. Germline V gives CDR1 SQVTM, CDR2 ANQGSEA. The CDR3 nucleotides are TGCAGCGTTGCCGGGACAGGTCCCTACAATGAGCAGTTCTTA. It codes for CSVAGTGPYNEQFL.

On this clonotype itself: This may be a read error: a much more frequent sequence differs by one nucleotide. The final CDR3 position lacks the conserved phenylalanine or tryptophan, pointing to a likely read error. The J gene is TRBJ2-1, the V gene TRBV5-1; D gene unclear. Looked up from germline, CDR1 is SGHRS and CDR2 is YFSETQ. This CDR3 spans 12 amino acids. V shed 0 bases and J shed 8 bases, with 6 bases lying between them. This CDR3 is CASSLVPHEQFS. The DNA of the CDR3 is TGCGCCAGCAGCTTGGTCCCCCATGAGCAGTTCTCC.

This chain connects TRBV20-1 to TRBJ2-1; D is ambiguous. The length of the CDR3 is 13 residues. With 0 bases removed from V and 10 bases from J, the gap between germline ends came to 13 bases. Germline values: CDR1 DFQATT, CDR2 SNEGSKA (reference sequence). The CDR3 here is CSARDLVGREQFF. The CDR3 coding sequence is TGCAGTGCTAGAGATCTTGTAGGAAGGGAGCAGTTCTTC.

The sample holds a few counts of this clonotype. A much larger clone lies one base from this, so it may be a read error. This chain uses TRBV5-6 with TRBJ2-7; tentative D call: TRBD2 (6 bases). CDR3 length equals 13 residues. The germline gives CDR1 SGHDT, CDR2 YYEEEE. CDR3 nucleotide sequence: TGTGGCAGCAGCGAAACCGGGGGCTACGAGCAGTACTTC. Its protein product is CGSSETGGYEQYF. Full variable domain (missing parts from reference TRBV5-6 and TRBJ2-7): DAGVTQSPTHLIKTRGQQVTLRCSPKSGHDTVSWYQQALGQGPQFIFQYYEEEERQRGNFPDRFSGHQFPNYSSELNVNALLLGDSALYLCGSSETGGYEQYFGPGTRLTVT.

This clonotype was seen repeatedly, ten times or more. This chain links TRBV11-2 with TRBJ2-3; D gene unclear. Germline-derived CDR1 and CDR2 are SGHAT and FQNNGV. Trimming removed 0 bases from V and 4 bases from J, with 5 bases in between. The CDR3 is 13 residues long. For the CDR3, the DNA is TGTGCCAGCAGCTTAGATAGGGCAGATACGCAGTATTTT. This encodes CASSLDRADTQYF.

As for this clonotype: Germline and junction disagree at one end, which may indicate a read error. The rearrangement links TRBV4-2 to TRBJ2-3, with D perhaps matching TRBD2 (5 bases). Germline CDR1 and CDR2: LGHNA and YNFKEQ. This CDR3 spans 16 amino acids. The DNA of the CDR3 is TGTGCCAACAGCCAAGAGTCTAGCCTGGAGGCAGATATGCAGTATTTC. It is translated as CANSQESSLEADMQYF.

This chain connects TRBV25-1 to TRBJ1-1; D perhaps matches TRBD1 (5 bases). Per the germline V gene, CDR1 is MGHDK and CDR2 is SYGVNS. There are 16 residues in the CDR3. Between the trimmed V and J ends, which lost 5 bases and 1 base, there was a span of 17 bases. CDR3 loop: CASSHYRGGANTEAFF. In DNA, the CDR3 is TGTGCCAGCAGTCACTACCGGGGGGGTGCGAACACTGAAGCTTTCTTT.

Remarks on this clonotype: A much larger clonotype is one base distant, so this may be a read error. The gene calls are TRBV7-3 and TRBJ2-3; D ambiguous. The germline V and J ends were trimmed by 0 bases and 3 bases, with 7 bases remaining between them. CDR3 length: 14 amino acids. In germline, CDR1 is SGHTA, CDR2 FQGTGA. Here the CDR3 reads CASSLTSDTDTQYF. The CDR3 nucleotides are TGTGCCAGCAGCTTAACGAGTGATACAGATACGCAGTATTTT. The entire variable domain, with the rest obtained from reference TRBV7-3 and TRBJ2-3, is as follows: GAGVSQTPSNKVTEKGKYVELRCDPISGHTALYWYRQSLGQGPEFLIYFQGTGAADDSGLPNDRFFAVRPEGSVSTLKIQRTERGDSAVYLCASSLTSDTDTQYFGPGTRLTVL.

The chain recombines TRBV11-3 with TRBJ2-1; the match to TRBD2 covers 8 bases. V trimming: 0 bases; J trimming: 9 bases; junction bases outside the gene matches: 13. Germline V lookup: CDR1 SGHNT, CDR2 YENEEA. The CDR3 consists of 17 residues. The DNA of the CDR3 is TGTGCCAGCAGCTTAGATCTGGGGATTAGCGGGATATGTGAGCAGTTCTTC. This encodes CASSLDLGISGICEQFF. Combining the CDR3 with reference TRBV11-3 and TRBJ2-1 gives the whole variable domain EAGVVQSPRYKIIEKKQPVAFWCNPISGHNTLYWYLQNLGQGPELLIRYENEEAVDDSQLPKDRFSAERLKGVDSTLKIQPAELGDSAVYLCASSLDLGISGICEQFFGPGTRLTVL.

This clonotype occurred once. The germline gene is not matched at one end of the junction; a read error may be the cause. V usage is TRBV5-4 and J usage is TRBJ2-3; TRBD2 agrees at 7 bases. The germline gives CDR1 SGHNT, CDR2 YYREEE (reference sequence). CDR3 length: 17 residues. CDR3 residues: CTSSLGGSWRFTDTQYF. The CDR3 DNA reads TGTACCAGCAGCTTGGGGGGGAGCTGGAGATTCACAGATACGCAGTATTTT.

This clonotype was picked up many times. The chain recombines TRBV6-1 with TRBJ1-4; D is ambiguous. This CDR3 has 17 amino acids. The germline V gene has CDR1 MNHNS and CDR2 SASEGT. Trimming removed 4 bases at V and 0 bases at J, with 15 bases between. CDR3 in amino acids: CASSVMDGASTNEKLFF. The CDR3 DNA reads as TGTGCCAGCAGTGTAATGGACGGAGCTTCAACTAATGAAAAACTGTTTTTT.

This clonotype was picked up many times. This chain links TRBV5-6 with TRBJ2-7; 8 bases align to TRBD2. This CDR3 is built from 15 residues. Per germline, CDR1 SGHDT and CDR2 YYEEEE. J gave up 0 bases and V 4 bases, and 6 bases lay outside the gene matches. CDR3 sequence reads: CASSQTSAYSYEQYF. The CDR3 DNA reads as TGTGCCAGCAGCCAGACTAGCGCCTACTCCTACGAGCAGTACTTC.

With respect to this clonotype: A read error may be the cause here, since a much bigger clone is one base away. The chain links TRBV24-1 to TRBJ2-2; D possibly corresponds to TRBD2 (6 bases). The germline gives CDR1 KGHDR, CDR2 SFDVKD. The CDR3 contains 14 residues. V lost 6 bases, J lost 5 bases, and 12 bases lay in between. The DNA of the CDR3 is TGTGCCACCAGTAACGGAGGGAGGACCGGGGAGCTGTTTTTT. Translation: CATSNGGRTGELFF.

The chain employs TRBV5-4 and TRBJ1-1, with D uncertain. Trimming pared 3 bases from V and 7 bases from J, leaving 16 bases between. The CDR3 runs 14 residues. CDR1 and CDR2 from the germline V gene are SGHNT and YYREEE (reference sequence). CDR3 DNA sequence: TGTGCCAGCAGCTCCCATTTCACTGGAGATGAAGCTTTCTTT. It encodes CASSSHFTGDEAFF.

This clonotype is medium-sized (0.01 to 0.1%) within its sample. CDR3 DNA: TGTGCCAGCAGCATGACAACCAACAAGGAAGGCCAAGAGACCCAGTACTTC. This translates into CASSMTTNKEGQETQYF. The chain links TRBV28 to TRBJ2-5; D unclear. The germline V gene encodes CDR1 MDHEN and CDR2 SYDVKM. The V end was cut by 6 bases, the J end by 1 base, with 21 bases between. The CDR3 covers 17 residues. The full variable domain, its missing parts supplied by reference TRBV28 and TRBJ2-5, is DVKVTQSSRYLVKRTGEKVFLECVQDMDHENMFWYRQDPGLGLRLIYFSYDVKMKEKGDIPEGYSVSREKKERFSLILESASTNQTSMYLCASSMTTNKEGQETQYFGPGTRLLVL.

This clonotype was seen a handful of times. This may stem from a read error, because a much larger clone lies one nucleotide away. The chain uses TRBV7-8 and TRBJ2-5; D unclear. The CDR3 covers 13 residues. CDR1 and CDR2 (germline): SGHVS, FQNEAQ. Trimming stripped 5 bases from V and 9 bases from J, with 16 bases between. In DNA form, the CDR3 reads TGTGCCAGCAGCGCCAACGATCTTCCCTCCCAGTACTTC. Amino acids: CASSANDLPSQYF.

The chain combines TRBV5-5 with TRBJ2-5; D call uncertain. Germline V gene lookup returns CDR1 SGHKS and CDR2 YYEKEE (reference sequence). The CDR3 covers 11 residues. Trimming removed 4 bases at V and 4 bases at J, with 5 bases between. The CDR3 region is CASSQAETQYF. The CDR3 nucleotides read TGTGCCAGCAGCCAGGCAGAGACCCAGTACTTC.

On this clonotype itself: A read error may be the cause here, since a much bigger clone is one base away. This CDR3 is missing its conserved last phenylalanine or tryptophan, likely due to a read error. V and J are TRBV6-6 and TRBJ1-6; 9 nucleotides agree with TRBD1. After removal of 7 bases from V and 9 bases from J, the junction contained 7 bases not matched to a gene. Germline loops: CDR1 MNHNY, CDR2 SVGAGI (reference sequence). The CDR3 runs to 14 residues. The CDR3 sequence is CASNTGTGFSPLHL. CDR3 in DNA: TGTGCCAGCAACACCGGGACAGGGTTTTCACCCCTCCACCTT.

This clonotype appeared many times. The chain joins TRBV20-1 to TRBJ1-1; TRBD1 is a possible D gene (6 bases). The CDR3 is made up of 13 amino acids. Germline loops: CDR1 DFQATT, CDR2 SNEGSKA (reference sequence). Between the trimmed V and J ends, which lost 1 base and 6 bases, there was a span of 12 bases. The CDR3 nucleotides read TGCAGTGCTAGAGTGGGGGGCTGGCCTGAAGCTTTCTTT. This gives the protein CSARVGGWPEAFF.

CDR3 sequence: CASSLDGPDLGQAQYF. Written as DNA, the CDR3 is TGCGCCAGCAGCTTGGATGGACCGGATCTTGGACAGGCCCAGTACTTC. This rearrangement joins TRBV5-1 to TRBJ2-5; 7 bases align to TRBD1. Trimming removed 0 bases from V and 9 bases from J; junction bases left unmatched: 14. The CDR3 spans 16 residues. CDR1 and CDR2 from the germline V gene are SGHRS and YFSETQ.

To note about this clonotype: The junction departs from the called germline gene at one end, perhaps through a read error. The chain combines TRBV5-1 with TRBJ1-6; no definite D call. CDR3 length: 15 amino acids. Per germline, CDR1 SGHRS and CDR2 YFSETQ. The CDR3 region is CASSLAIGRDSPRHF. The CDR3 coding sequence is TGCGCCAGCAGCTTGGCCATAGGGAGGGATTCACCCCGCCACTTT.

This chain joins TRBV6-5 and TRBJ1-2; tentatively, D is TRBD1 (5 bases). The CDR3 is 14 amino acids. In germline, CDR1 is MNHEY, CDR2 SVGAGI. The germline V and J ends were trimmed by 7 bases and 4 bases, with 16 bases remaining between them. The CDR3 protein is CASTYQGSSYGYTF. CDR3 DNA: TGTGCCAGCACCTACCAGGGAAGCAGCTATGGCTACACCTTC.

V gene TRBV5-1 combines with J gene TRBJ2-7; D ambiguous. The CDR3 extends over 14 amino acids. The germline V gene has CDR1 SGHRS and CDR2 YFSETQ. With 3 bases removed from V and 8 bases from J, the gap between germline ends came to 18 bases. The CDR3 nucleotides read TGCGCCAGCAGCTCTCTCGACATGGATGACAAGCAGTACTTC. As protein: CASSSLDMDDKQYF.

With respect to this clonotype: One junction end does not reproduce the germline sequence, and a read error may be involved. V gene TRBV29-1 combines with J gene TRBJ2-7, with 10 bases identical to TRBD2. Germline V CDR1 and CDR2: SQVTM, ANQGSEA. The CDR3 sequence is 14 residues long. The CDR3 reads CGVRLAGASYEQYF. DNA of the CDR3: TGCGGCGTTCGCCTAGCGGGAGCATCCTACGAACAGTACTTC.

Of note for this clonotype: An end of the junction does not agree with germline; a read error may underlie this. The rearrangement uses TRBV5-5 and TRBJ2-2, with D perhaps given as TRBD1 or TRBD2 (5 bases each). Germline CDR1 reads SGHKS; CDR2 reads YYEKEE (reference sequence). This CDR3 comprises 16 residues. The CDR3 DNA sequence: TGTACCAGCAGCTCCGTGGGACCGCAGGAGACTGGGGAGCTGTTTTTT. It encodes CTSSSVGPQETGELFF.

The rearrangement uses TRBV6-6 and TRBJ1-5, with 7 bases that match TRBD1. Germline V CDR1 and CDR2: MNHNY, SVGAGI (reference sequence). The CDR3 covers 16 residues. The ends lost 6 bases at V and 4 bases at J; junction bases unmatched: 12. CDR3 region: CASSRDRVRGNQPQHF. The CDR3 region has the DNA TGTGCCAGCAGCAGAGACAGGGTAAGGGGTAATCAGCCCCAGCATTTT.